Each of the 13 T cell receptor beta chains below was sequenced from the same sample in a study of early T cells in non-severe SARS-CoV-2 infection. TCRdb analysed the 5' RACE reads with MiXCR anew, one entry per CDR3 protein. The table shows some 50,000 distinct CDR3 sequences, with about 10% occurring only once. The specimen sequenced was whole blood. These receptors all come from an adult who was a healthcare worker with PCR-confirmed SARS-CoV-2 infection or an uninfected control (not recorded which).

This clonotype has a handful of counts. The rearrangement joins TRBV24-1 to TRBJ2-1; no firm D call. Germline CDR1 and CDR2: KGHDR and SFDVKD. This CDR3 is 12 amino acids long. Trimming cost V 3 bases and J 7 bases, with 6 bases left between them. In DNA, the CDR3 is TGTGCCACCAGTGATATTGGGAATGAGCAGTTCTTC. Translating it yields CATSDIGNEQFF.

This clonotype was recorded many times. The chain couples TRBV20-1 to TRBJ2-7; D gene unclear. The length of the CDR3 is 12 residues. Germline V CDR1 and CDR2: DFQATT, SNEGSKA (reference sequence). Trimming took 6 bases from V and 2 from J, leaving 11 bases between them. CDR3 protein: CSATSGTYEQYF. DNA for the CDR3: TGCAGTGCCACCTCCGGTACCTACGAGCAGTACTTC.

This clonotype occurred many times. This chain connects TRBV7-2 to TRBJ2-7, with 10 bases fitting TRBD1. Germline lookup yields CDR1 SGHTA and CDR2 FQGNSA. The CDR3 extends over 14 amino acids. After removal of 4 bases from V and 7 bases from J, the junction contained 7 bases not matched to a gene. The CDR3 DNA sequence: TGTGCCAGCAGCTCGGGACAGGGGTATGGAGAGCAGTACTTC. Its protein product is CASSSGQGYGEQYF.

At least ten counts were recorded for this clonotype. The CDR3 protein is CASSLSPGKDTQYF. The DNA for the CDR3 is TGTGCCAGCAGCTTAAGCCCAGGGAAGGACACGCAGTATTTT. The chain carries TRBV11-2 and TRBJ2-3, with D perhaps matching TRBD1 (5 bases). Germline V lookup: CDR1 SGHAT, CDR2 FQNNGV. V lost 2 bases, J lost 9 bases, and 15 bases lay in between. This CDR3 has 14 amino acids.

In its sample, this clonotype was seen a few times. This chain joins TRBV11-2 and TRBJ2-1; tentative D call: TRBD2 (5 bases). The CDR3 is 13 amino acids. V lost 5 bases, J lost 7 bases, and 12 bases lay in between. CDR1 SGHAT and CDR2 FQNNGV come from the germline V gene. The CDR3 nucleotides are TGTGCCAGCAGCCCCCGGAGGTGGAATGAGCAGTTCTTC. Translating it yields CASSPRRWNEQFF.

This clonotype occurred many times. The V gene is TRBV4-1, the J gene TRBJ1-2; a weak D match, TRBD1 (5 bases). The germline CDR1 and CDR2 sequences are MGHRA and YSYEKL. Trimming shortened V by 0 bases and J by 8 bases, and 22 bases separated the two germline ends. CDR3 size: 17 residues. The CDR3 DNA sequence: TGCGCCAGCAGCCAAGACGTTAGGGGCAGCTTCCGGCAAGGCTACACCTTC. Amino acid sequence: CASSQDVRGSFRQGYTF.

This clonotype was seen only a few times. This rearrangement joins TRBV7-9 to TRBJ2-3, with D uncertain. The V end was cut by 4 bases, the J end by 8 bases, with 7 bases between. Per the germline V gene, CDR1 is SEHNR and CDR2 is FQNEAQ (reference sequence). CDR3 size: 11 residues. This CDR3 is CASSSGGTQYF. As DNA, the CDR3 is TGTGCCAGCAGCTCCGGTGGTACGCAGTATTTT.

The table lists this clonotype with many counts. J is TRBJ1-2 and V is TRBV20-1; D may be TRBD1 (5 bases). This CDR3 is 11 amino acids long. The germline V and J ends were trimmed by 6 bases and 9 bases, with 14 bases remaining between them. Germline CDR1 reads DFQATT; CDR2 reads SNEGSKA (reference sequence). The CDR3 DNA is TGCAGTGCCCTGTATGCGGACAGCTACACCTTC. The encoded protein is CSALYADSYTF.

This clonotype was recorded at least ten times. In nucleotides, the CDR3 is TGTGCCAGCAGTCCCGGGACTCAAGGGGATGAGCAGTTCTTC. This sequence encodes CASSPGTQGDEQFF. The J gene is TRBJ2-1, the V gene TRBV6-2 or TRBV6-3, with a weak D call TRBD2 (6 bases). V shed 5 bases and J shed 8 bases, with 16 bases lying between them. Germline values: CDR1 MNHEY, CDR2 SVGEGT. CDR3 length: 14 residues.

The J gene is TRBJ2-7, the V gene TRBV20-1; 8 bases match TRBD1. CDR3 size: 14 residues. Germline trimming cut 0 bases from V and 6 bases from J; bases unmatched to any gene: 7. CDR1 DFQATT and CDR2 SNEGSKA come from the germline V gene (reference sequence). This CDR3 is CSARDGQGAGEQYF. The CDR3 DNA follows: TGCAGTGCTAGAGATGGGCAGGGGGCGGGCGAGCAGTACTTC.

This rearrangement joins TRBV4-1 to TRBJ1-5, with D perhaps matching TRBD1 (6 bases). Germline lookup yields CDR1 MGHRA and CDR2 YSYEKL. This CDR3 spans 14 amino acids. V was cut by 6 bases and J by 3 bases, with 12 bases left in between. CDR3 sequence reads: CASRKTGSNQPQHF. CDR3 sequence (DNA): TGCGCCAGCAGGAAAACAGGGTCCAATCAGCCCCAGCATTTT.

This clonotype was picked up a small number of times. CDR3 sequence reads: CSVRGQGPYNEQFF. The CDR3 coding sequence is TGCAGCGTTAGAGGACAGGGCCCCTACAATGAGCAGTTCTTC. The chain has TRBV29-1 and TRBJ2-1; 8 bases map to TRBD1. From germline, CDR1 is SQVTM and CDR2 ANQGSEA. The CDR3 has 14 amino acids. V shed 5 bases and J 2 bases; nucleotides not matched to a gene: 5.

Only a few counts were recorded for this clonotype. The V call is TRBV5-1, the J call TRBJ2-5, with TRBD2 as a possible D gene (5 bases). The V and J ends lost 0 bases and 2 bases respectively, with 11 bases between them. The CDR3 sequence is 15 residues long. Looked up from germline, CDR1 is SGHRS and CDR2 is YFSETQ. DNA for the CDR3: TGCGCCAGCAGCTTGGCAGGCCCGGGGCAAGAGACCCAGTACTTC. Amino acid sequence: CASSLAGPGQETQYF.